One and the same sample provided the 15 T cell receptor beta chains below, sequenced in a study of cytomegalovirus exposure and HLA in healthy donors (TCRdb year 2017). Library preparation used the immunoSEQ multiplex PCR assay. The multiplex PCR relied on a mix of 60 forward primers for TCR Vbeta segments and 13 reverse primers for TCR Jbeta segments. This immuneACCESS table, as held by TCRdb, lists in-frame sequences with V and J called but not all clones. Of the missing ones, under half trace to an unresolved V gene in checked studies; the others have no known cause. This sample has under 95,000 clones in its table, and about three quarters of those were observed once. In total, the top ten clones hold approximately 5% of the sample. The sequenced material came from PBMCs. All receptors derive from a man between 25 and 39 years old in good health and CMV-seropositive.

This chain links TRBV30 with TRBJ1-1; D is perhaps TRBD1 (5 bases). Germline lookup yields CDR1 GTSNPN and CDR2 SVGIG (reference sequence). The ends were cut back, 0 bases at V and 3 bases at J, with 11 bases in the middle. This CDR3 spans 14 amino acids. This CDR3 reads CAWSVLGGDTEAFF. In DNA, the CDR3 is TGTGCCTGGAGTGTATTGGGGGGAGACACTGAAGCTTTCTTT.

The V call is TRBV19, the J call TRBJ2-7; the D gene is possibly TRBD1 (6 bases). The V gene's germline CDR1 is LNHDA and CDR2 SQIVND (reference sequence). CDR3 length equals 13 residues. V dropped 6 bases and J dropped 2 bases, with 11 bases sitting between them. CDR3 DNA: TGTGCCAGTAGCAGGGGCTCCACCTACGAGCAGTACTTC. The encoded protein is CASSRGSTYEQYF.

The chain joins TRBV9 to TRBJ2-7; 15 nucleotides agree with TRBD2. This CDR3 spans 17 amino acids. Germline-derived CDR1 and CDR2 are SGDLS and YYNGEE. Trimming took 4 bases from V and 2 from J; bases not matched to a gene: 7. The CDR3 DNA reads as TGTGCCAGCAGCCCCGGGACTAGCGGGGGGATAACCTACGAGCAGTACTTC. It specifies CASSPGTSGGITYEQYF.

The genes are TRBV30 and TRBJ2-2, with 8 bases matching TRBD2. The germline gives CDR1 GTSNPN, CDR2 SVGIG (reference sequence). The CDR3 covers 15 residues. The V gene end was trimmed by 2 bases and the J gene end by 6 bases; junction bases not matched to a gene: 8. The CDR3, as DNA: TGTGCCTGGAGTATGAAGCGGGAGATCTCCGGGGAGCTGTTTTTT. Its translation: CAWSMKREISGELFF.

V gene TRBV2 combines with J gene TRBJ1-5, with 7 nucleotides matching TRBD1. There are 14 residues in the CDR3. J lost 5 bases, V lost 3 bases, and 4 bases had no gene match. Germline assignment: CDR1 SNHLY and CDR2 FYNNEI. The CDR3 DNA reads as TGTGCCAGCAGTGACAGGGGGTTTTATCAGCCCCAGCATTTT. This encodes CASSDRGFYQPQHF.

The rearrangement joins TRBV15 to TRBJ1-2, with TRBD1 matching over 7 bases. Germline values: CDR1 LNHNV, CDR2 YYDKDF (reference sequence). The CDR3 consists of 13 residues. V lost 4 bases, J lost 5 bases, and 4 bases stayed unmatched. The CDR3 coding sequence is TGTGCCACCAGCAAAGACAGGGTGTATGGCTACACCTTC. It translates to CATSKDRVYGYTF.

The chain joins TRBV6-5 to TRBJ2-7, with 9 bases that match TRBD2. Trimming removed 3 bases from V and 0 bases from J; junction bases left unmatched: 6. The V gene's germline CDR1 is MNHEY and CDR2 SVGAGI. This CDR3 comprises 16 residues. The CDR3 protein is CASSYVAGGTSYEQYF. The CDR3, as DNA: TGTGCCAGCAGTTATGTGGCGGGAGGGACCTCCTACGAGCAGTACTTC.

A few counts support this clone. The chain employs TRBV19 and TRBJ2-5, with 11 bases fitting TRBD2. V lost 7 bases to trimming and J lost 4 bases; unmatched junction nucleotides: 8. This CDR3 has 15 residues. Germline values: CDR1 LNHDA, CDR2 SQIVND (reference sequence). The CDR3: CASTSLAGEGETQYF. The CDR3 DNA sequence: TGTGCCAGTACCTCACTAGCGGGGGAAGGAGAGACCCAGTACTTC.

The V gene is TRBV19, the J gene TRBJ2-1; 8 nucleotides line up with TRBD1. There are 12 residues in the CDR3. Trimming at V came to 10 bases and at J to 10 bases, leaving 9 bases not matched to a gene. Germline CDR1 is LNHDA and CDR2 is SQIVND (reference sequence). This CDR3 is CATGQGLREQFF. The CDR3 DNA reads TGTGCCACCGGACAGGGTTTAAGGGAGCAGTTCTTC.

The chain links TRBV5-1 to TRBJ1-6; 7 positions agree with TRBD1. The CDR3 runs 16 residues. Germline CDR1 reads SGHRS; CDR2 reads YFSETQ. After removal of 4 bases from V and 7 bases from J, the junction contained 11 bases not matched to a gene. The CDR3 DNA sequence: TGCGCCAGCAGCCCGAACTGGACAGGACGGAATTCACCCCTCCACTTT. Residues: CASSPNWTGRNSPLHF.

A few counts support this clone. CDR3: CASSEAPGGLPRDEQFF. The DNA for the CDR3 is TGTGCCAGCAGTGAAGCGCCGGGGGGCCTCCCTCGCGATGAGCAGTTCTTC. The rearrangement uses TRBV6-1 and TRBJ2-1; tentative D call: TRBD2 (7 bases). The V gene's germline CDR1 is MNHNS and CDR2 SASEGT. V gave up 0 bases and J gave up 8 bases, with 20 bases separating them. The CDR3 has 17 amino acids.

The V call is TRBV27, the J call TRBJ2-6, with a weak D call TRBD1 (6 bases). The CDR3 is made up of 15 amino acids. Trimming pared 7 bases from V and 2 bases from J, leaving 12 bases between. In germline, CDR1 is MNHEY, CDR2 SMNVEV (reference sequence). The chain's CDR3 is CASTVGGAGANVLTF. CDR3 in DNA: TGTGCCAGCACCGTAGGGGGAGCTGGGGCCAACGTCCTGACTTTC. The full variable domain, in which reference TRBV27 and TRBJ2-6 provide the parts outside the CDR3, is EAQVTQNPRYLITVTGKKLTVTCSQNMNHEYMSWYRQDPGLGLRQIYYSMNVEVTDKGDVPEGYKVSRKEKRNFPLILESPSPNQTSLYFCASTVGGAGANVLTFGAGSRLTVL.

The chain is built from TRBV5-5 and TRBJ2-1; the match to TRBD1 covers 7 bases. Germline V lookup: CDR1 SGHKS, CDR2 YYEKEE (reference sequence). The CDR3 is made up of 14 amino acids. After removal of 7 bases from V and 3 bases from J, the junction contained 7 bases not matched to a gene. The CDR3 region is CASGQSGGYNEQFF. CDR3 nucleotides: TGTGCCAGCGGACAGTCAGGGGGCTACAATGAGCAGTTCTTC. Full variable domain (rest looked up from reference TRBV5-5 and TRBJ2-1): DAGVTQSPTHLIKTRGQQVTLRCSPISGHKSVSWYQQVLGQGPQFIFQYYEKEERGRGNFPDRFSARQFPNYSSELNVNALLLGDSALYLCASGQSGGYNEQFFGPGTRLTVL.

The rearrangement uses TRBV7-2 and TRBJ2-7, with TRBD2 identical over 7 bases. Losses at the gene ends were 7 bases for V and 0 bases for J; bases not matched to a gene: 18. This CDR3 comprises 18 residues. CDR1 SGHTA and CDR2 FQGNSA come from the germline V gene. DNA for the CDR3: TGTGCCAGCACCGGGGGGACTTACCGGGACGGATCCTCCTACGAGCAGTACTTC. Its protein is CASTGGTYRDGSSYEQYF.

This clone appeared a few times. This chain connects TRBV10-3 to TRBJ1-1; weak D call: TRBD1 (6 bases). CDR3 length equals 13 residues. Germline V gene data show CDR1 as ENHRY and CDR2 as SYGVKD. The V and J ends lost 3 bases and 5 bases respectively, with 10 bases between them. DNA for the CDR3: TGTGCCATCAGTGATCAGGGGAAGACTGAAGCTTTCTTT. As protein: CAISDQGKTEAFF.